The 8 T cell receptor beta chains below all came from one sample that was sequenced in a study of cytomegalovirus exposure and HLA in healthy donors. Measured with immunoSEQ multiplex PCR; TCRdb has only the in-frame clones, and not every one. The sample comprises around 230,000 clones, around 85% of which are singletons, and around 1.3% rests with the top ten. The sequencing input was PBMCs. The receptor set was obtained from a woman aged 25 to 39 in good health and CMV-seropositive.

The chain has TRBV10-1 and TRBJ2-3, with 10 nucleotides matching TRBD2. Germline loops: CDR1 WNHNN, CDR2 SYGVQD (reference sequence). This CDR3 has 14 amino acids. Trimming removed 6 bases from V and 4 bases from J; junction bases left unmatched: 4. The CDR3 sequence: CASSPSGSPDTQYF. CDR3 sequence (DNA): TGCGCCAGCAGCCCTAGCGGGAGCCCAGATACGCAGTATTTT.

The gene calls are TRBV28 and TRBJ2-7; 8 nucleotides match TRBD2. In germline, CDR1 is MDHEN, CDR2 SYDVKM. This CDR3 has 14 residues. V shed 4 bases, J shed 3 bases, and the junction held 5 bases outside the gene matches. The CDR3 DNA is TGTGCCAGCAGTTCCCGGGAGGGCTACTACGAGCAGTACTTC. It encodes CASSSREGYYEQYF.

The genes are TRBV4-1 and TRBJ2-7; D gene uncertain. CDR1 MGHRA and CDR2 YSYEKL come from the germline V gene. The CDR3 sequence is 16 residues long. V was pared by 0 bases and J by 2 bases, with 14 bases between. The CDR3 protein is CASSQDIALKTYEQYF. The CDR3 coding sequence is TGCGCCAGCAGCCAAGATATAGCTCTAAAAACCTACGAGCAGTACTTC.

J is TRBJ2-7 and V is TRBV5-1; 8 bases are shared with TRBD1. Germline CDR1 is SGHRS and CDR2 is YFSETQ. This CDR3 is built from 15 residues. Trimming at V came to 4 bases and at J to 3 bases, leaving 9 bases not matched to a gene. The CDR3 coding sequence is TGCGCCAGCAGCCCCGAATCCAGGGGGCTCTACGAGCAGTACTTC. Protein: CASSPESRGLYEQYF.

DNA for the CDR3: TGCGCCAGCAGCTTGGTGGGGGGAGGATTGGACACTGAAGCTTTCTTT. It codes for CASSLVGGGLDTEAFF. The chain joins TRBV5-1 to TRBJ1-1; D might be TRBD1 (5 bases). The CDR3 spans 16 residues. Per germline, CDR1 SGHRS and CDR2 YFSETQ. Trimming pared 0 bases from V and 3 bases from J, leaving 15 bases between.

The chain couples TRBV19 to TRBJ2-7, with D maybe TRBD1 (6 bases). The germline V gene encodes CDR1 LNHDA and CDR2 SQIVND (reference sequence). CDR3 size: 15 residues. Between the trimmed V and J ends, which lost 4 bases and 6 bases, there was a span of 19 bases. As DNA, the CDR3 is TGTGCCAGTAGTACCGGACAGAGACAAGGAGGCGAGCAGTACTTC. Amino acid sequence: CASSTGQRQGGEQYF.

The chain couples TRBV6-6 to TRBJ1-4, with D possibly matching TRBD1 (6 bases). The CDR3 runs 14 residues. Germline values: CDR1 MNHNY, CDR2 SVGAGI (reference sequence). Trimming took off 6 bases at V and 1 base at J, with 9 bases between the two ends. The DNA for the CDR3 is TGTGCCAGCAGAAAGACAGGAACTAATGAAAAACTGTTTTTT. This sequence encodes CASRKTGTNEKLFF.

V and J are TRBV28 and TRBJ2-2; D is undetermined. This CDR3 is 15 amino acids long. V lost 5 bases and J 6 bases, leaving 16 bases between the germline ends. CDR1 and CDR2 (germline): MDHEN, SYDVKM. CDR3 bases: TGTGCCAGCAGTACAATCCGATCAAGCGCCGGGGAGCTGTTTTTT. The encoded protein is CASSTIRSSAGELFF.